These 26 T cell receptor beta chains originate from one sample sequenced in a study of T cells after yellow fever vaccination. TCRdb called the 5' RACE reads again in MiXCR, with one record for every CDR3 protein. Of some 560,000 distinct CDR3 sequences in the sample, about a fifth were seen once. The input for sequencing was PBMCs, taken 15 days after the yellow fever booster vaccination. These receptors were obtained from a man aged 30 to 45 who received the YFV17D yellow fever vaccine.

This clonotype was observed a handful of times. The rearrangement uses TRBV29-1 and TRBJ2-3; 7 bases align to TRBD1. CDR1 is SQVTM and CDR2 is ANQGSEA in the germline V gene. The CDR3 extends over 15 amino acids. The V segment lost 5 bases and the J segment 4 bases; nucleotides outside the gene matches: 12. CDR3 sequence: CSVRRPGQWADTQYF. The DNA for the CDR3 is TGCAGCGTTCGACGACCGGGACAGTGGGCAGATACGCAGTATTTT.

V is TRBV7-9 and J is TRBJ2-7; D unclear. Trimming stripped 3 bases from V and 5 bases from J, with 5 bases between. The CDR3 runs 11 residues. The germline gives CDR1 SEHNR, CDR2 FQNEAQ (reference sequence). The DNA for the CDR3 is TGTGCCAGCAGCTTTCATGACGAGCAGTACTTC. Translated: CASSFHDEQYF.

The chain has TRBV20-1 and TRBJ2-1; perhaps TRBD1 as D (6 bases). The CDR3 is 14 residues long. From germline, CDR1 is DFQATT and CDR2 SNEGSKA (reference sequence). The CDR3 spells CSCPKERGNNEQFF. CDR3 DNA sequence: TGCAGCTGCCCGAAAGAGAGGGGGAACAATGAGCAGTTCTTC.

The chain couples TRBV10-3 to TRBJ2-7, with D tentatively TRBD2 (5 bases). The germline V gene has CDR1 ENHRY and CDR2 SYGVKD. CDR3 length equals 11 residues. V was cut by 11 bases and J by 3 bases, with 11 bases left in between. CDR3 sequence reads: CAARTYYEQYF. The CDR3 DNA sequence: TGTGCCGCCAGGACTTACTACGAGCAGTACTTC.

The CDR3 DNA is TGTGCCAGCAGTTTCCAAATAGCGGGAGGGCCTCGGTATGAGCAGTTCTTC. Amino acids: CASSFQIAGGPRYEQFF. J is TRBJ2-1 and V is TRBV27; 11 bases agree with TRBD2. The CDR3 sequence is 17 residues long. J lost 8 bases, V lost 3 bases, and 12 bases had no gene match. CDR1 MNHEY and CDR2 SMNVEV come from the germline V gene (reference sequence).

This clonotype was seen more than once but under ten times. The chain combines TRBV5-6 with TRBJ2-1; D possibly corresponds to TRBD2 (5 bases). Germline CDR1 and CDR2: SGHDT and YYEEEE. The CDR3 is 15 residues long. Trimming left V 0 bases short and J 10 bases short, with 17 bases between. CDR3 protein: CASSLVSWTPQEQFF. The CDR3 DNA reads as TGTGCCAGCAGCTTGGTCTCGTGGACTCCTCAAGAGCAGTTCTTC.

There are a few counts of this clonotype. The chain has TRBV28 and TRBJ2-2, with a tentative D call TRBD1 (6 bases). V lost 6 bases to trimming and J lost 0 bases, with 8 bases between them. Per germline, CDR1 MDHEN and CDR2 SYDVKM. The CDR3 is 14 amino acids. CDR3 nucleotides: TGTGCCAGCAGGGGACACCCGAACACCGGGGAGCTGTTTTTT. The encoded protein is CASRGHPNTGELFF. Using reference TRBV28 and TRBJ2-2 for the parts outside the CDR3, the full variable domain is DVKVTQSSRYLVKRTGEKVFLECVQDMDHENMFWYRQDPGLGLRLIYFSYDVKMKEKGDIPEGYSVSREKKERFSLILESASTNQTSMYLCASRGHPNTGELFFGEGSRLTVL.

This clonotype came up a few times. V is TRBV7-9 and J is TRBJ2-1; unclear D gene. The germline CDR1 and CDR2 sequences are SEHNR and FQNEAQ (reference sequence). The V and J ends lost 0 bases and 2 bases respectively, with 5 bases between them. The CDR3 consists of 14 residues. The CDR3 sequence is CASSLASPYNEQFF. Written as DNA, the CDR3 is TGTGCCAGCAGCTTAGCTAGTCCCTACAATGAGCAGTTCTTC.

This clonotype was counted between two and nine times. The chain carries TRBV6-2 or TRBV6-3 and TRBJ2-3; 7 bases are shared with TRBD2. The trim removed 7 bases at V and 3 bases at J, leaving 13 bases unmatched. From germline, CDR1 is MNHEY and CDR2 SVGEGT. This CDR3 is 16 amino acids long. In DNA, the CDR3 is TGTGCCAGCACCTCCCCGGTTGCGGGAGCAACAGATACGCAGTATTTT. Translated, it gives CASTSPVAGATDTQYF.

V usage is TRBV18 and J usage is TRBJ2-2, with a tentative D call TRBD1 (6 bases). The CDR3 sequence is 17 residues long. CDR1 is KGHSH and CDR2 is LQKENI in the germline V gene. Trimming stripped 2 bases from V and 6 bases from J, with 19 bases between. The CDR3, as DNA: TGTGCCAGCTCACCAGATGACGACAGGCAGTCACCCGGGGAGCTGTTTTTT. Translated: CASSPDDDRQSPGELFF. The whole variable domain, filled in from reference TRBV18 and TRBJ2-2, reads NAGVMQNPRHLVRRRGQEARLRCSPMKGHSHVYWYRQLPEEGLKFMVYLQKENIIDESGMPKERFSAEFPKEGPSILRIQQVVRGDSAAYFCASSPDDDRQSPGELFFGEGSRLTVL.

The rearrangement joins TRBV15 to TRBJ2-1; D is possibly TRBD1 (5 bases). The CDR3 sequence is 14 residues long. Germline CDR1 is LNHNV and CDR2 is YYDKDF (reference sequence). The V end lost 6 bases, the J end lost 5 bases, and 14 bases lay between the germline ends. The CDR3, as DNA: TGTGCCACCAGAGCATCCAGGACAAACAATGAGCAGTTCTTC. Its translation is CATRASRTNNEQFF.

This chain links TRBV10-3 with TRBJ2-5; no definite D call. CDR1 is ENHRY and CDR2 is SYGVKD in the germline V gene. Trimming shortened V by 3 bases and J by 4 bases, and 15 bases separated the two germline ends. This CDR3 region has 15 residues. Here the CDR3 DNA reads TGTGCCATCAGTGACTCAACAGCCGTAGGAGAGACCCAGTACTTC. This sequence encodes CAISDSTAVGETQYF.

In this sample, this clonotype turned up a few times. The gene calls are TRBV7-8 and TRBJ1-1; possible D gene TRBD1, 6 bases. The CDR3 extends over 14 amino acids. CDR1 SGHVS and CDR2 FQNEAQ come from the germline V gene. The ends were cut back, 5 bases at V and 1 base at J, with 11 bases in the middle. CDR3 coding DNA: TGTGCCAGCAGCCCGTTAGGGGGGAACACTGAAGCTTTCTTT. Amino acids: CASSPLGGNTEAFF.

This chain links TRBV20-1 with TRBJ1-3, with D possibly being TRBD1 (5 bases). This CDR3 has 16 amino acids. The ends were cut back, 2 bases at V and 0 bases at J, with 14 bases in the middle. Germline values: CDR1 DFQATT, CDR2 SNEGSKA (reference sequence). CDR3 protein: CSARRVGRRSGNTIYF. DNA of the CDR3: TGCAGTGCTAGAAGGGTGGGACGGCGCTCTGGAAACACCATATATTTT.

The chain is built from TRBV7-2 and TRBJ2-7; D possibly corresponds to TRBD2 (6 bases). The CDR3 covers 17 residues. Germline CDR1 is SGHTA and CDR2 is FQGNSA. V shed 2 bases and J shed 5 bases, with 22 bases lying between them. The CDR3 region has the DNA TGTGCCAGCAGCTTAAAAGTGGGGGGAGAGGTGGGGAACGAGCAGTACTTC. This translates into CASSLKVGGEVGNEQYF.

The chain combines TRBV6-2 or TRBV6-3 with TRBJ2-1; D is undetermined. The V end lost 7 bases, the J end lost 2 bases, and 21 bases lay between the germline ends. The germline CDR1 and CDR2 sequences are MNHEY and SVGEGT. CDR3 size: 17 residues. The CDR3 DNA sequence: TGTGCCAGCACCCTACTCTTGGGCCTAGGAACCTACAATGAGCAGTTCTTC. Translation gives CASTLLLGLGTYNEQFF.

The table lists this clonotype with many counts. The chain combines TRBV28 with TRBJ2-5; D is perhaps TRBD1 or TRBD2 (5 bases each). This CDR3 spans 16 amino acids. Per the germline V gene, CDR1 is MDHEN and CDR2 is SYDVKM. V gave up 2 bases and J gave up 9 bases, with 22 bases separating them. CDR3 amino acids: CASSLDTREFLVAQYF. The CDR3 nucleotides read TGTGCCAGCAGTTTAGATACCAGGGAGTTTTTGGTAGCCCAGTACTTC.

This chain connects TRBV2 to TRBJ2-1; 13 bases match TRBD2. The CDR3 runs 15 residues. V lost 6 bases to trimming and J lost 2 bases; unmatched junction nucleotides: 1. Germline assignment: CDR1 SNHLY and CDR2 FYNNEI. The CDR3 DNA follows: TGTGCCAGCAGAGGACTAGCGGGAGCCTACAATGAGCAGTTCTTC. Amino acid sequence: CASRGLAGAYNEQFF. Based on the CDR3 plus reference TRBV2 and TRBJ2-1, the full variable domain is EPEVTQTPSHQVTQMGQEVILRCVPISNHLYFYWYRQILGQKVEFLVSFYNNEISEKSEIFDDQFSVERPDGSNFTLKIRSTKLEDSAMYFCASRGLAGAYNEQFFGPGTRLTVL.

Only a few counts were recorded for this clonotype. The V and J genes are TRBV9 and TRBJ2-3, with 10 bases aligning to TRBD2. Germline assignment: CDR1 SGDLS and CDR2 YYNGEE. CDR3 length equals 18 residues. J gave up 1 base and V 4 bases, and 12 bases lay outside the gene matches. CDR3 in amino acids: CASSNRLGTSGGTDTQYF. In DNA, the CDR3 is TGTGCCAGCAGCAACCGACTTGGAACTAGCGGGGGCACAGATACGCAGTATTTT.

Remarks on this clonotype: An end of the junction differs from the germline gene, which may be a read error. The V gene is TRBV20-1, the J gene TRBJ2-1; 7 bases line up with TRBD1. The germline CDR1 and CDR2 sequences are DFQATT and SNEGSKA (reference sequence). The CDR3 sequence is 14 residues long. In nucleotides, the CDR3 is TGCAGTGCAAGAGCCCCGGGACAGTACAATGAGCAGTTCTTC. Its protein product is CSARAPGQYNEQFF.

The table lists this clonotype with a few counts. J is TRBJ1-6 and V is TRBV28; the D gene is possibly TRBD1 (6 bases). The CDR3 has 14 residues. With 4 bases removed from V and 10 bases from J, the gap between germline ends came to 14 bases. The germline V gene has CDR1 MDHEN and CDR2 SYDVKM. DNA for the CDR3: TGTGCCAGCAGTTCAGGACAGCCGAACTCACCCCTCCACTTT. It specifies CASSSGQPNSPLHF.

This clonotype was observed a handful of times. The rearrangement links TRBV5-4 to TRBJ2-7; D possibly matches TRBD1 or TRBD2 (5 bases each). This CDR3 contains 12 residues. The V gene's germline CDR1 is SGHNT and CDR2 YYREEE (reference sequence). V lost 4 bases and J 3 bases, leaving 8 bases between the germline ends. The CDR3 DNA reads TGTGCCAGCAGCGGGGACGGCTACGAGCAGTACTTC. It specifies CASSGDGYEQYF.

This clonotype was seen only a few times. The chain links TRBV10-2 to TRBJ2-2, with 8 bases lining up with TRBD2. V lost 3 bases and J lost 8; bases outside the gene matches: 8. CDR3 size: 15 residues. CDR1 WSHSY and CDR2 SAAADI come from the germline V gene. CDR3 residues: CASSDSSGSGGELFF. The CDR3 region has the DNA TGCGCCAGCAGTGATTCCAGCGGGAGTGGGGGGGAGCTGTTTTTT.

This clonotype was counted only a few times. V usage is TRBV20-1 and J usage is TRBJ2-7, with 10 nucleotides matching TRBD2. In germline, CDR1 is DFQATT, CDR2 SNEGSKA (reference sequence). J lost 4 bases, V lost 6 bases, and 12 bases had no gene match. This CDR3 spans 15 amino acids. The CDR3 reads CSAKDKRTSGYEQYF. The CDR3 bases are TGCAGTGCGAAGGACAAGCGGACTAGCGGATACGAGCAGTACTTC.

V is TRBV15 and J is TRBJ2-3; D is uncertain. The germline V gene encodes CDR1 LNHNV and CDR2 YYDKDF (reference sequence). The CDR3 length is 15 residues. Trimming left V 1 base short and J 0 bases short, with 8 bases between. The CDR3 region has the DNA TGTGCCACCAGCAGAGGTCAGATAAGCACAGATACGCAGTATTTT. Translated, it gives CATSRGQISTDTQYF. Full variable domain (remainder filled in from reference TRBV15 and TRBJ2-3): DAMVIQNPRYQVTQFGKPVTLSCSQTLNHNVMYWYQQKSSQAPKLLFHYYDKDFNNEADTPDNFQSRRPNTSFCFLDIRSPGLGDTAMYLCATSRGQISTDTQYFGPGTRLTVL.

This rearrangement joins TRBV7-8 to TRBJ2-7, with 7 bases fitting TRBD2. This CDR3 comprises 16 residues. In germline, CDR1 is SGHVS, CDR2 FQNEAQ. The ends lost 3 bases at V and 1 base at J; junction bases unmatched: 9. This CDR3 reads CASSLDIQRDSYEQYF. The CDR3, as DNA: TGTGCCAGCAGCTTGGATATCCAGCGGGATTCCTACGAGCAGTACTTC. Together with reference TRBV7-8 and TRBJ2-7, the CDR3 gives the full variable domain: GAGVSQSPRYKVAKRGQDVALRCDPISGHVSLFWYQQALGQGPEFLTYFQNEAQLDKSGLPSDRFFAERPEGSVSTLKIQRTQQEDSAVYLCASSLDIQRDSYEQYFGPGTRLTVT.